This T cell receptor (beta chain) was profiled in a study of cytomegalovirus exposure and HLA in healthy donors. With 3 bases clipped from V and 5 bases from J, the junction kept 3 bases outside the gene matches. This CDR3 has 14 amino acids. Germline-derived CDR1 and CDR2 are SGDLS and YYNGEE. The PCR had 60 Vbeta and 13 Jbeta primers. Only in-frame clones appear in the TCRdb table, and some are missing; sequencing was by immunoSEQ multiplex PCR. The sample carries 120,000 or so clones, around 80% recorded once. The gene calls are TRBV9 and TRBJ2-2; 8 positions match TRBD1. The sequencing input was PBMCs. The source is a human donor in good health. The DNA of the CDR3 is TGTGCCAGCAGCGCCGGACAGGGAACCGGGGAGCTGTTTTTT. Protein: CASSAGQGTGELFF.